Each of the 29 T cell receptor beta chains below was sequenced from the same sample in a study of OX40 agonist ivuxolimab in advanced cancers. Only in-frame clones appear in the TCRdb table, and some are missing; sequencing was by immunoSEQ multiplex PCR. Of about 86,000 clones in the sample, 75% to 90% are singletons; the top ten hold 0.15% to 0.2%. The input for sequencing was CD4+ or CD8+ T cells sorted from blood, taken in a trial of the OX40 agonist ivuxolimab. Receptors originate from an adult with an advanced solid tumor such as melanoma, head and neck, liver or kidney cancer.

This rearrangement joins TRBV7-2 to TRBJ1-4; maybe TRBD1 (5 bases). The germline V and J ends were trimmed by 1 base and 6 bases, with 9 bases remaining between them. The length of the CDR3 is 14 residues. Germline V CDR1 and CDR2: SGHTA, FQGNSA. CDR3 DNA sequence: TGTGCCAGCAGCTTAGTAGGGGACGATGAAAAACTGTTTTTT. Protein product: CASSLVGDDEKLFF.

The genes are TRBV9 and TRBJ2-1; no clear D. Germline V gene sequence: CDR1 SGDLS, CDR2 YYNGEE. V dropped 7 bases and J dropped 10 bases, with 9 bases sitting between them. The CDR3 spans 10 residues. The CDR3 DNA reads TGTGCCAGCGGGGTAGGGGAGCAGTTCTTC. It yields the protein CASGVGEQFF.

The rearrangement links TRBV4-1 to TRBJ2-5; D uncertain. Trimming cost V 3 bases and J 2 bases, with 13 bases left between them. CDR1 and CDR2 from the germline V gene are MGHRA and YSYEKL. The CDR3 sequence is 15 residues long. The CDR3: CASSHSLNSQETQYF. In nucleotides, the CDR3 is TGCGCCAGCAGCCACTCCTTGAATAGTCAAGAGACCCAGTACTTC.

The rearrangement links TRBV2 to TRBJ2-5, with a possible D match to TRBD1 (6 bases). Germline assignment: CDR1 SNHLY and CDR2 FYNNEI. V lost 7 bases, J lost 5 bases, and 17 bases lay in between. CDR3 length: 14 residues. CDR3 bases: TGTGCCAGCACCCAGGGCACAGGGACGGAGACCCAGTACTTC. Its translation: CASTQGTGTETQYF.

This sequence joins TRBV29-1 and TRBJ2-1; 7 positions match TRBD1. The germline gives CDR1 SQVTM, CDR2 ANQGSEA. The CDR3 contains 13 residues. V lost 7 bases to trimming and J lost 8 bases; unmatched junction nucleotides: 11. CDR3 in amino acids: CSAETGRADEQFF. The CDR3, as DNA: TGCAGCGCAGAGACAGGGCGGGCGGATGAGCAGTTCTTC.

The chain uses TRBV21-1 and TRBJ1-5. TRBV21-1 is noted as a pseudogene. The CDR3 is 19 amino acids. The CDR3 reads CASSPLSGGRDRNNQPQHF. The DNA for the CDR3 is TGTGCCAGCAGCCCCCTCAGCGGGGGGAGGGACAGGAACAATCAGCCCCAGCATTTT.

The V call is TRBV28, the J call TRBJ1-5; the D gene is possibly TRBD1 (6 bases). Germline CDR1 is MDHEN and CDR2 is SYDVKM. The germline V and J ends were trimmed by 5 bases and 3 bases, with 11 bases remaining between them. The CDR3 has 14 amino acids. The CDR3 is CASSRQDPNQPQHF. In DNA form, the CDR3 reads TGTGCCAGCAGTCGACAGGACCCCAATCAGCCCCAGCATTTT.

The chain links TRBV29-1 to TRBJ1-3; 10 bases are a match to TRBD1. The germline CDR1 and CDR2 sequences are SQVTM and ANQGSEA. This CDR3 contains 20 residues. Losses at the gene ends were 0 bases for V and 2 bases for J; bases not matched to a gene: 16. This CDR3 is CSVEDLHGTGAARTGNTIYF. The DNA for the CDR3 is TGCAGCGTTGAAGATCTTCACGGGACAGGGGCCGCCAGGACTGGAAACACCATATATTTT.

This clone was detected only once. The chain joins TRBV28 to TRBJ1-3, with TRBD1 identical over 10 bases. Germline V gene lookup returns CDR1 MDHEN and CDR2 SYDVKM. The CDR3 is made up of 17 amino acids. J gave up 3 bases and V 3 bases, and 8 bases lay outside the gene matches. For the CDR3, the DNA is TGTGCCAGCAGTTTGGCGAGACGGGACAGGGGTGGAAACACCATATATTTT. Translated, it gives CASSLARRDRGGNTIYF. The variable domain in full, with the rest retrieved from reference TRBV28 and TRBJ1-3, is DVKVTQSSRYLVKRTGEKVFLECVQDMDHENMFWYRQDPGLGLRLIYFSYDVKMKEKGDIPEGYSVSREKKERFSLILESASTNQTSMYLCASSLARRDRGGNTIYFGEGSWLTVV.

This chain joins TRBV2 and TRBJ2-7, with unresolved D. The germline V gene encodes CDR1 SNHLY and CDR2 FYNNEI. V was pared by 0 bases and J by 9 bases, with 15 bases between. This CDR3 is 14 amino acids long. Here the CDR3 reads CASSEALTTGGQYF. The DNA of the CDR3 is TGTGCCAGCAGTGAAGCTTTAACCACCGGCGGGCAGTACTTC.

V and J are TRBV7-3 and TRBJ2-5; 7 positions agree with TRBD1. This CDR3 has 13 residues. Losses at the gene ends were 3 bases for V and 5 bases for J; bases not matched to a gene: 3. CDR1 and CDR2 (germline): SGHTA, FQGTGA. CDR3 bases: TGTGCCAGCAGCTTTGGACAGGCTGAGACCCAGTACTTC. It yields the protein CASSFGQAETQYF.

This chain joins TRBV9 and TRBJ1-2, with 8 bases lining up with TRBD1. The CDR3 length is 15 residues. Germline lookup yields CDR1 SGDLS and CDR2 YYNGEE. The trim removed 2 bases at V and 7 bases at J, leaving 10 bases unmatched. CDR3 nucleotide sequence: TGTGCCAGCAGCGTCGGTTCCGGGACAGGTCGTGGCTACACCTTC. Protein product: CASSVGSGTGRGYTF.

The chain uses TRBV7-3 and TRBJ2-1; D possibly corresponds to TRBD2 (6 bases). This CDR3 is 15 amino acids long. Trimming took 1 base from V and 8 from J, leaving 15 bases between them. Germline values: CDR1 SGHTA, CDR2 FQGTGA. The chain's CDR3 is CASSLITGVTHEQFF. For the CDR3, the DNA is TGTGCCAGCAGCTTAATCACGGGAGTCACCCATGAGCAGTTCTTC.

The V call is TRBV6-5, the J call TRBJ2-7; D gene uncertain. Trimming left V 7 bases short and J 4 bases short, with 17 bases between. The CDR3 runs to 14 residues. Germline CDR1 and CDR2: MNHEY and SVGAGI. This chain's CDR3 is CASTSPGRQYEQYF. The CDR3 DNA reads TGTGCCAGCACCTCCCCAGGCCGCCAGTACGAGCAGTACTTC.

Here the CDR3 DNA reads TGTGCCAGCAGCTTAAGTTGGGGTGGGGAGACCCAGTACTTC. Its translation is CASSLSWGGETQYF. This rearrangement joins TRBV5-6 to TRBJ2-5; D is undetermined. The CDR3 totals 14 residues. Germline V gene lookup returns CDR1 SGHDT and CDR2 YYEEEE. V gave up 2 bases and J gave up 5 bases, with 13 bases separating them.

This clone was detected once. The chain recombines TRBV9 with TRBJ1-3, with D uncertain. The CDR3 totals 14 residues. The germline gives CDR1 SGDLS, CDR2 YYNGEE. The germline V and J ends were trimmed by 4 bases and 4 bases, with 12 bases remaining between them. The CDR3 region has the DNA TGTGCCAGCAGCCCCGACCCCGCCGGAAACACCATATATTTT. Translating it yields CASSPDPAGNTIYF. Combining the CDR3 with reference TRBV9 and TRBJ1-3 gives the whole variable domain DSGVTQTPKHLITATGQRVTLRCSPRSGDLSVYWYQQSLDQGLQFLIQYYNGEERAKGNILERFSAQQFPDLHSELNLSSLELGDSALYFCASSPDPAGNTIYFGEGSWLTVV.

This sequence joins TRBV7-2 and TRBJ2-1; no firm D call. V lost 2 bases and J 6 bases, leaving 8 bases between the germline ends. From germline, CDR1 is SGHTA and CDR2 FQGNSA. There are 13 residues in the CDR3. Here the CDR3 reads CASSLSNGNEQFF. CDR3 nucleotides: TGTGCCAGCAGCTTAAGTAATGGCAATGAGCAGTTCTTC.

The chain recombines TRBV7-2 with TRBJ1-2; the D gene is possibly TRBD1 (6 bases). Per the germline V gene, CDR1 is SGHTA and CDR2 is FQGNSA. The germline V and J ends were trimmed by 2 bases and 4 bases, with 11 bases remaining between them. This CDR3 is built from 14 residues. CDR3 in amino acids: CASSLQEGGYGYTF. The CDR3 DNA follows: TGTGCCAGCAGCTTACAAGAGGGGGGCTATGGCTACACCTTC. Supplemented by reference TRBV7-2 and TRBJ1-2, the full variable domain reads GAGVSQSPSNKVTEKGKDVELRCDPISGHTALYWYRQSLGQGLEFLIYFQGNSAPDKSGLPSDRFSAERTGGSVSTLTIQRTQQEDSAVYLCASSLQEGGYGYTFGSGTRLTVV.

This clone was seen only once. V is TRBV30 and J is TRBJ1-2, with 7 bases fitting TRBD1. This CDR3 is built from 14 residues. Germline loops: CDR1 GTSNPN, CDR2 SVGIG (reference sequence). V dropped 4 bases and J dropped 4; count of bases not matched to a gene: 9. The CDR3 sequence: CAWTRDRAFYGYTF. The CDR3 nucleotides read TGTGCCTGGACCCGAGACAGGGCCTTCTATGGCTACACCTTC.

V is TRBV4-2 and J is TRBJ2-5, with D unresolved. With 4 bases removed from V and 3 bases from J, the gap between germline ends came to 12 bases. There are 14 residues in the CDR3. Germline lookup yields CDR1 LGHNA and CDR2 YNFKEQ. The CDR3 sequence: CASSRSEDKETQYF. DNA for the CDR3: TGTGCCAGCAGCCGTTCGGAAGATAAAGAGACCCAGTACTTC.

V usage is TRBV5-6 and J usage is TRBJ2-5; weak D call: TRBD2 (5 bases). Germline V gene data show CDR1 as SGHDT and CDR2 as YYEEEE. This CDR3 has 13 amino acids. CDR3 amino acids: CAKRERKQETQYF. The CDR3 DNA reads TGTGCTAAGAGGGAAAGAAAACAAGAGACCCAGTACTTC.

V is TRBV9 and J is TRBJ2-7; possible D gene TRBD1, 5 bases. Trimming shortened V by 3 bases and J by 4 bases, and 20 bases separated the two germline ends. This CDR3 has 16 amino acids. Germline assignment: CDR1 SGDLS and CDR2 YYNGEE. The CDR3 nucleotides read TGTGCCAGCAGCGAGGGGTTAGAAAACAGGTTTTACGAGCAGTACTTC. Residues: CASSEGLENRFYEQYF.

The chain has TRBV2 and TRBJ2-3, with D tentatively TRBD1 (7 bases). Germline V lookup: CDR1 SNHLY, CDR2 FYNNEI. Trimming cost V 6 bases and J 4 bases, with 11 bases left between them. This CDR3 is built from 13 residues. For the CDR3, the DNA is TGTGCCAGCAGGGGGGGACAGCCAGATACGCAGTATTTT. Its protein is CASRGGQPDTQYF.

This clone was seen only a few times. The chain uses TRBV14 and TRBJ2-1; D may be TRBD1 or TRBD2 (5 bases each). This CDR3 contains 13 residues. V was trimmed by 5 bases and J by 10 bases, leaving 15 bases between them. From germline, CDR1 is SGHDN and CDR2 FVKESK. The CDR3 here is CASSWYGTDEQFF. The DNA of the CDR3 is TGTGCCAGCAGCTGGTATGGGACCGACGAGCAGTTCTTC.

The CDR3 sequence: CASSQAGYDTDTQYF. The DNA for the CDR3 is TGTGCCAGCAGCCAAGCCGGGTACGACACAGATACGCAGTATTTT. The rearrangement uses TRBV4-2 and TRBJ2-3; D call uncertain. The CDR3 consists of 15 residues. Germline V CDR1 and CDR2: LGHNA, YNFKEQ. Trimming left V 1 base short and J 2 bases short, with 10 bases between.

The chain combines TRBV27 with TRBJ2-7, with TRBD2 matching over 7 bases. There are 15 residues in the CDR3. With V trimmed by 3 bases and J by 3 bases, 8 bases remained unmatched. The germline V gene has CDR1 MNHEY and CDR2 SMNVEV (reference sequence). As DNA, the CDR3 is TGTGCCAGCAGTTTTGGCGGGAGCTTTCTCTACGAGCAGTACTTC. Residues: CASSFGGSFLYEQYF.

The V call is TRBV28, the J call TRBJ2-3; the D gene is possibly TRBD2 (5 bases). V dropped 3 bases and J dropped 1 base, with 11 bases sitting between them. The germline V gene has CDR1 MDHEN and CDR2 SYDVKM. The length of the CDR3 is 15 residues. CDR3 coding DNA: TGTGCCAGCAGTTTTGGGTGGCGGGGCACAGATACGCAGTATTTT. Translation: CASSFGWRGTDTQYF.

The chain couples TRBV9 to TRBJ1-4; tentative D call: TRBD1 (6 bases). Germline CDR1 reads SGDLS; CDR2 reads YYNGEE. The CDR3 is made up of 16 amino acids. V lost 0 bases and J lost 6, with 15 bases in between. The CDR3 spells CASSVAPVGAYEKLFF. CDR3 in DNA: TGTGCCAGCAGCGTAGCCCCCGTGGGGGCTTATGAAAAACTGTTTTTT.

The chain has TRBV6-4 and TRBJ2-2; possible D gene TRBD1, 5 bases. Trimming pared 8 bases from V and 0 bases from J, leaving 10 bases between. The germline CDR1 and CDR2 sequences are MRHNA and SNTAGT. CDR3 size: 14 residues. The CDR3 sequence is CASRGHTNTGELFF. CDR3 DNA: TGTGCCAGCCGCGGACATACGAACACCGGGGAGCTGTTTTTT.